This T cell receptor beta chain emerged from a study of T cells in localized non-small cell lung cancer. Study-wide results and limits: Longer overall survival accompanied higher blood T cell density. Clonality of T cells reached its maximum in uninvolved adjacent lung, surpassing tumor. Only one tumor region was sequenced, so heterogeneity remains possible.

To note about this clone: Antigen specificity is unknown.

Looked up from germline, CDR1 is LNHDA and CDR2 is SQIVND (reference sequence). The CDR3 sequence is 16 residues long. V lost 6 bases and J lost 6; bases outside the gene matches: 11. Here immunoSEQ multiplex PCR was the method, and the copy in TCRdb shows in-frame clones only, minus some. This sample has roughly 20,000 clones, with about 89% found just once. The specimen was peripheral blood, collected before any cancer treatment. The gene calls are TRBV19 and TRBJ1-4, with TRBD1 identical over 9 bases. This clonotype was sampled from a male donor at least 60 years old with stage I lung adenocarcinoma. As DNA, the CDR3 is TGTGCCAGTAGAACCTCCGGGACAGGGATTTATGAAAAACTGTTTTTT. Protein: CASRTSGTGIYEKLFF.